The T cell receptor (beta chain) under discussion was sequenced for a study of blood T cell repertoires in COVID-19. Study background: Sample material is recorded as cDNA or gDNA derived from T cells, B-cell-depleted T cells, or PBMCs.

The repertoire was sequenced with immunoSEQ multiplex PCR; TCRdb's copy has only in-frame clones and lacks some. The sample lists approximately 500,000 clones, more than 75% occurring once. Everyone who took part was 18 to 89 years old, and they came from about two dozen US areas. The sample comprised PBMCs or T cells enriched from blood (not recorded which). This clonotype was sampled from a woman in her 40s who had recovered from COVID-19.

The CDR3 DNA sequence: TGTGCCATCAGTGAATCGACAGGGTCCTACGAGCAGTACTTC. Amino acid sequence: CAISESTGSYEQYF. V is TRBV10-3 and J is TRBJ2-7, with 7 bases aligning to TRBD1. Trimming took 3 bases from V and 1 from J; bases not matched to a gene: 3. The germline V gene has CDR1 ENHRY and CDR2 SYGVKD. The CDR3 sequence is 14 residues long.